A single sample is the source of the 30 T cell receptor beta chains below, sequenced in a study of T cell clonality in common variable immunodeficiency. The method was immunoSEQ multiplex PCR; TCRdb's version includes in-frame clones alone and lacks a portion of them. In total the sample includes about 52,000 clones, none of them seen once. The material sequenced was peripheral blood mononuclear cells. Receptor source: a person aged 18 to 75 in good health.

This clone showed up many times. The CDR3 extends 3 residues past the end of the read, so its final part is completed from the germline J gene. This chain connects TRBV5-4 to TRBJ2-2; TRBD1 matches 7 bases. CDR1 is SGHNT and CDR2 is YYREEE in the germline V gene (reference sequence). The CDR3 length is 15 residues. V shed 4 bases, J shed 2 bases, and the junction held 5 bases outside the gene matches. The covered CDR3 bases are TGTGCCAGCAGCAGTAGGGACAGAAACACCGGGGAG. Translating it yields CASSSRDRNTGE. The complete CDR3 sequence is CASSSRDRNTGELFF. Drawing the rest from reference TRBV5-4 and TRBJ2-2, the complete variable domain is ETGVTQSPTHLIKTRGQQVTLRCSSQSGHNTVSWYQQALGQGPQFIFQYYREEENGRGNFPPRFSGLQFPNYSSELNVNALELDDSALYLCASSSRDRNTGELFFGEGSRLTVL.

This clone was seen at least ten times. The read stops 3 residues short of the end of the CDR3; the missing end is completed from the germline J gene. The gene calls are TRBV5-6 and TRBJ2-7; 7 bases are shared with TRBD1. Germline V lookup: CDR1 SGHDT, CDR2 YYEEEE. J gave up 5 bases and V 4 bases, and 6 bases lay outside the gene matches. CDR3 length: 13 residues. The sequenced CDR3 bases are TGTGCCAGCAGCACTCGACAGGGTGACGAG. This translates into CASSTRQGDE. The whole CDR3 is CASSTRQGDEQYF.

This clone was observed at least ten times. The DNA read from the CDR3 is TGTGCCAGCAGCCAAGGTCGGCCTAGCTCCTACAATGAG. It encodes CASSQGRPSSYNE. The complete CDR3 protein is CASSQGRPSSYNEQFF. The chain links TRBV6-2 or TRBV6-3 to TRBJ2-1; D ambiguous. Coverage ceases 3 residues before the CDR3 finishes, and the germline J gene fills in the end. The germline V gene has CDR1 MNHEY and CDR2 SVGEGT. The V end was cut by 6 bases, the J end by 0 bases, with 15 bases between. The CDR3 has 16 residues.

This clone was seen many times. The read finishes 3 residues shy of the CDR3 end, and the germline J gene is used to complete it. The chain is built from TRBV2 and TRBJ2-7, with 7 bases lining up with TRBD2. There are 14 residues in the CDR3. Germline CDR1 SNHLY, CDR2 FYNNEI. Germline trimming cut 9 bases from V and 1 base from J; bases unmatched to any gene: 9. The sequenced CDR3 bases are TGTGCCAGTATCGGGCGGGAGCGTTCCTACGAG. It yields the protein CASIGRERSYE. The entire CDR3 reads CASIGRERSYEQYF.

In its sample, this clone was seen many times. The read finishes 3 residues shy of the CDR3 end, and the germline J gene is used to complete it. The chain joins TRBV12-5 to TRBJ2-1, with unresolved D. V gave up 5 bases and J gave up 8 bases, with 7 bases separating them. Per the germline V gene, CDR1 is LGHNT and CDR2 is FRNRAP. CDR3 length equals 11 residues. The DNA read from the CDR3 is TGTGCTAGTGGTCGTATCGATGAG. As protein: CASGRIDE. In full, the CDR3 is CASGRIDEQFF.

This clone came up many times. The CDR3 end lies 3 residues beyond the end of the read and is filled in from the germline J gene. The V and J genes are TRBV5-4 and TRBJ1-3, with 10 bases identical to TRBD1. Germline CDR1 reads SGHNT; CDR2 reads YYREEE (reference sequence). Trimming removed 4 bases from V and 7 bases from J; junction bases left unmatched: 8. This CDR3 comprises 15 residues. The sequenced part of the CDR3 DNA is TGTGCCAGCAGCCGGGGACAGGGGTTCGGGAACACC. Its translation: CASSRGQGFGNT. The whole CDR3 sequence is CASSRGQGFGNTIYF. The full variable domain, its missing parts supplied by reference TRBV5-4 and TRBJ1-3, is ETGVTQSPTHLIKTRGQQVTLRCSSQSGHNTVSWYQQALGQGPQFIFQYYREEENGRGNFPPRFSGLQFPNYSSELNVNALELDDSALYLCASSRGQGFGNTIYFGEGSWLTVV.

This clone showed up many times. The sequenced fragment ends 3 residues before the CDR3 boundary, so the rest is inferred from the germline J gene. The chain employs TRBV20-1 and TRBJ1-6; 11 bases align to TRBD1. Germline V CDR1 and CDR2: DFQATT, SNEGSKA (reference sequence). The CDR3 loop spans 14 amino acids. Unmatched junction bases numbered 7, after V lost 6 bases and J lost 9 bases. CDR3 sequence reads: CSAHTGTGGSPLHF. The sequenced CDR3 bases are TGCAGTGCCCATACCGGGACAGGGGGTTCACCC.

A note on this clone: The read falls 3 residues short of the CDR3 end, and the missing part is taken from the germline J gene. The chain links TRBV11-1 to TRBJ1-2; maybe TRBD1 (6 bases). V lost 4 bases to trimming and J lost 3 bases, with 12 bases between them. The CDR3 runs 14 residues. Germline-derived CDR1 and CDR2 are SGHAT and FQDESV (reference sequence). CDR3 DNA, as far as it was read: TGTGCCAGCAGCTCCAGGGGAAAAGACTATGGC. It translates to CASSSRGKDYG. The CDR3, in full, reads CASSSRGKDYGYTF.

There are many counts of this clone. The CDR3 sequence: CASSLRRGSTNEKLFF. The DNA read from the CDR3 is TGTGCCAGCTCACTTCGTAGGGGGTCAACTAATGAAAAA. The chain carries TRBV18 and TRBJ1-4; the D gene is possibly TRBD1 (6 bases). The read ends 3 residues early relative to the CDR3; the germline J gene fills the gap. Germline V gene lookup returns CDR1 KGHSH and CDR2 LQKENI. The CDR3 is 16 amino acids. V lost 4 bases, J lost 0 bases, and 12 bases lay in between.

This clone was seen many times. The read halts 3 residues ahead of the CDR3 end, with the missing end drawn from the germline J gene. The rearrangement links TRBV5-1 to TRBJ1-2; TRBD1 agrees at 8 bases. This CDR3 contains 15 residues. Germline V gene sequence: CDR1 SGHRS, CDR2 YFSETQ. Trimming removed 1 base from V and 4 bases from J; junction bases left unmatched: 6. The CDR3: CASSLWTGLGYGYTF. The CDR3 DNA, read in part, is TGCGCCAGCAGCTTGTGGACAGGGCTTGGCTATGGC.

With respect to this clone: The DNA ends 3 residues before the CDR3 does, and the rest of the CDR3 is filled in from the germline J gene. The genes are TRBV19 and TRBJ1-2; a possible D gene is TRBD1 (5 bases). The CDR3 has 14 residues. The germline V gene has CDR1 LNHDA and CDR2 SQIVND (reference sequence). CDR3 loop: CASSAGLATYDYTF. The covered CDR3 bases are TGTGCCAGTAGTGCGGGACTAGCTACCTACGAC.

This clone was counted only a few times. The DNA read from the CDR3 is TGTGCCAGCAGTGGTAGTCGGAATCAGCCC. It specifies CASSGSRNQP. The whole CDR3 is CASSGSRNQPQHF. This chain links TRBV2 with TRBJ1-5; D remains unclear. The CDR3 is cut off 3 residues early in the read; its end comes from the germline J gene. Trimming removed 4 bases from V and 4 bases from J, with 8 bases in between. Germline lookup yields CDR1 SNHLY and CDR2 FYNNEI. The CDR3 is 13 amino acids.

This clone was observed many times. The missing CDR3 end, 3 residues past where the read stops, is filled in from the germline J gene. The gene calls are TRBV20-1 and TRBJ1-2, with D hard to call. Germline assignment: CDR1 DFQATT and CDR2 SNEGSKA (reference sequence). The CDR3 consists of 12 residues. The part of the CDR3 DNA that was read is TGCAGTGCTAGACTTAGGGTGTCGGGC. It is translated as CSARLRVSG. The whole CDR3 region reads CSARLRVSGYTF.

This clone was observed at least ten times. The read halts 3 residues ahead of the CDR3 end, with the missing end drawn from the germline J gene. The gene calls are TRBV19 and TRBJ2-5, with TRBD2 matching 14 bases. CDR1 LNHDA and CDR2 SQIVND come from the germline V gene (reference sequence). After removal of 6 bases from V and 3 bases from J, the junction contained 3 bases not matched to a gene. This CDR3 contains 15 residues. The CDR3 DNA, read in part, is TGTGCCAGTAGCCCGACTAGCGGGGGGGAAGAGACC. It translates to CASSPTSGGEET. The full CDR3 protein is CASSPTSGGEETQYF.

This clone showed up many times. The sequenced fragment ends 3 residues before the CDR3 boundary, so the rest is inferred from the germline J gene. The V and J genes are TRBV6-2 or TRBV6-3 and TRBJ1-5; the match to TRBD1 covers 11 bases. Looked up from germline, CDR1 is MNHEY and CDR2 is SVGEGT. The CDR3 contains 15 residues. Trimming took 8 bases from V and 1 from J; bases not matched to a gene: 4. The part of the CDR3 DNA that was read is TGTGCCAGCGGACGGACAGGGGGCAGCAATCAGCCC. It codes for CASGRTGGSNQP. The complete CDR3 reads CASGRTGGSNQPQHF.

This clone was counted between two and nine times. The read stops 3 residues short of the end of the CDR3; the missing end is completed from the germline J gene. J is TRBJ2-5 and V is TRBV7-8; TRBD1 matches 7 bases. The CDR3 contains 18 residues. J gave up 6 bases and V 3 bases, and 19 bases lay outside the gene matches. Per the germline V gene, CDR1 is SGHVS and CDR2 is FQNEAQ. CDR3 sequence reads: CASSLTYRGSRKSKTQYF. CDR3 DNA (partial): TGTGCCAGCAGCTTGACTTACAGGGGTAGCCGCAAGTCGAAGACC.

This clone came up many times. The read comes to an end 3 residues before the CDR3 does, leaving the germline J gene to fill in the end. The chain employs TRBV29-1 and TRBJ1-1; no reliable D call. The germline V gene encodes CDR1 SQVTM and CDR2 ANQGSEA. CDR3 size: 11 residues. V gave up 6 bases and J gave up 2 bases, with 7 bases separating them. CDR3 bases read: TGCAGCGTGAACACCAACACTGAA. The encoded protein is CSVNTNTE. The whole CDR3 sequence reads CSVNTNTEAFF.

Turning to this clone: From the germline J gene comes the end of the CDR3, since the read stops 3 residues before it. V usage is TRBV2 and J usage is TRBJ2-2; 8 nucleotides line up with TRBD2. Trimming took 5 bases from V and 0 from J; bases not matched to a gene: 5. The germline V gene encodes CDR1 SNHLY and CDR2 FYNNEI. This CDR3 has 16 amino acids. CDR3 sequence: CASSSGGRTNTGELFF. Incomplete CDR3 DNA: TGTGCCAGCAGTAGCGGGGGCCGAACGAACACCGGGGAG.

This clone was seen many times. The read stops 3 residues short of the end of the CDR3; the missing end is completed from the germline J gene. The chain combines TRBV18 with TRBJ2-5, with TRBD2 identical over 10 bases. Unmatched junction bases numbered 13, after V lost 2 bases and J lost 4 bases. Germline loops: CDR1 KGHSH, CDR2 LQKENI. The CDR3 has 18 residues. The sequenced part of the CDR3 DNA is TGTGCCAGCTCACCAAATTCGGGTCTAGCGGGGGTTGGAGAGACC. It yields the protein CASSPNSGLAGVGET. The full CDR3 protein reads CASSPNSGLAGVGETQYF.

Turning to this clone: The DNA ends 3 residues before the CDR3 does, and the rest of the CDR3 is filled in from the germline J gene. The gene calls are TRBV19 and TRBJ1-2; perhaps TRBD1 as D (6 bases). CDR1 is LNHDA, CDR2 SQIVND, per germline (reference sequence). There are 15 residues in the CDR3. This CDR3 is CASSMDSLTYNDYTF. Incomplete CDR3 DNA: TGTGCCAGTAGTATGGACAGTTTAACCTACAATGAC.

To note about this clone: The DNA ends 3 residues before the CDR3 does, and the rest of the CDR3 is filled in from the germline J gene. This sequence joins TRBV19 and TRBJ1-1; perhaps TRBD1 as D (6 bases). The CDR3 runs 13 residues. The germline V and J ends were trimmed by 5 bases and 4 bases, with 11 bases remaining between them. The germline V gene encodes CDR1 LNHDA and CDR2 SQIVND (reference sequence). CDR3 DNA (partial): TGTGCCAGTAGTTTAACAGGGTCCACTGAA. Its translation: CASSLTGSTE. The whole CDR3 sequence is CASSLTGSTEAFF.

This clone has ten or more counts. The DNA ends 3 residues before the CDR3 does, and the rest of the CDR3 is filled in from the germline J gene. The J gene is TRBJ2-4, the V gene TRBV6-2 or TRBV6-3; 9 bases are shared with TRBD2. After removal of 6 bases from V and 6 bases from J, the junction contained 9 bases not matched to a gene. The CDR3 spans 15 residues. The germline gives CDR1 MNHEY, CDR2 SVGEGT. The sequenced part of the CDR3 DNA is TGTGCCAGCAGGCCTGCCGGGACTAGCCGAAACATT. Translated: CASRPAGTSRNI. The complete CDR3 sequence is CASRPAGTSRNIQYF.

Many counts were recorded for this clone. The sequenced fragment ends 3 residues before the CDR3 boundary, so the rest is inferred from the germline J gene. This chain uses TRBV7-8 with TRBJ2-2; tentatively, D is TRBD2 (6 bases). The V end was cut by 5 bases, the J end by 4 bases, with 14 bases between. The germline CDR1 and CDR2 sequences are SGHVS and FQNEAQ. This CDR3 contains 15 residues. CDR3 protein: CASSLYPEGTGELFF. CDR3 DNA, as far as it was read: TGTGCCAGCAGCCTATATCCGGAGGGCACCGGGGAG. The variable domain in full, completed from reference TRBV7-8 and TRBJ2-2, reads GAGVSQSPRYKVAKRGQDVALRCDPISGHVSLFWYQQALGQGPEFLTYFQNEAQLDKSGLPSDRFFAERPEGSVSTLKIQRTQQEDSAVYLCASSLYPEGTGELFFGEGSRLTVL.

In this sample, this clone turned up many times. An end of the junction does not agree with germline; a read error may underlie this. The CDR3 is cut off 3 residues early in the read; its end comes from the germline J gene. V and J are TRBV4-2 and TRBJ2-5; the D gene is possibly TRBD1 (6 bases). Per germline, CDR1 LGHNA and CDR2 YNFKEQ. The CDR3 is 14 amino acids. The CDR3 reads CASSNGQSQETQYF. The covered CDR3 bases are TGCGCCAGCAGCAACGGACAGAGCCAAGAGACC.

This clone was recorded at least ten times. The read gets to within 3 residues of the CDR3 end, and the germline J gene fills in the rest. J is TRBJ2-1 and V is TRBV6-2 or TRBV6-3; D ambiguous. Germline CDR1 reads MNHEY; CDR2 reads SVGEGT. Trimming took off 7 bases at V and 8 bases at J, with 12 bases between the two ends. The CDR3 loop spans 12 amino acids. The CDR3 spells CASTSPRDEQFF. CDR3 DNA, as far as it was read: TGTGCCAGCACCTCTCCTAGAGATGAG.

This clone was seen ten or more times. The read stops 3 residues short of the end of the CDR3; the missing end is completed from the germline J gene. The rearrangement uses TRBV20-1 and TRBJ1-1; unclear D gene. Trimming pared 0 bases from V and 3 bases from J, leaving 11 bases between. The CDR3 length is 14 residues. Germline V gene data show CDR1 as DFQATT and CDR2 as SNEGSKA (reference sequence). CDR3 sequence: CSARDGGRDTEAFF. CDR3 bases read: TGCAGTGCTAGAGATGGCGGGCGGGACACTGAA.

At least ten counts were recorded for this clone. With the read ending 3 residues before the CDR3 end, the germline J gene is used to fill in that end. J is TRBJ2-1 and V is TRBV6-2 or TRBV6-3; 9 nucleotides align to TRBD1. Trimming removed 2 bases from V and 8 bases from J; junction bases left unmatched: 7. Germline CDR1 reads MNHEY; CDR2 reads SVGEGT. CDR3 length: 15 residues. The CDR3 is CASSYAGQGLDEQFF. The CDR3 bases that were read are TGTGCCAGCAGTTACGCGGGACAGGGTCTCGATGAG.

There are a few counts of this clone. The sequenced fragment ends 3 residues before the CDR3 boundary, so the rest is inferred from the germline J gene. The V gene is TRBV5-1, the J gene TRBJ2-1; 12 nucleotides agree with TRBD2. Germline V gives CDR1 SGHRS, CDR2 YFSETQ. Germline trimming cut 0 bases from V and 8 bases from J; bases unmatched to any gene: 15. The CDR3 totals 19 residues. Partial CDR3 DNA: TGCGCCAGCAGCTTGGTTCCGAAAAACCGCCTAGCGGGAGGGGATGAG. Protein: CASSLVPKNRLAGGDE. The CDR3 as a whole reads CASSLVPKNRLAGGDEQFF.

This clone has more than one count but fewer than ten. The CDR3 end lies 3 residues beyond the end of the read and is filled in from the germline J gene. The rearrangement uses TRBV19 and TRBJ1-1; TRBD1 aligns across 9 bases. The CDR3 spans 14 residues. With 7 bases clipped from V and 7 bases from J, the junction kept 10 bases outside the gene matches. Per the germline V gene, CDR1 is LNHDA and CDR2 is SQIVND (reference sequence). CDR3 region: CASTRDREVGEAFF. The sequenced part of the CDR3 DNA is TGTGCCAGTACCCGGGACAGGGAGGTGGGTGAA.

This clone was seen at least ten times. Sequencing ends 3 residues short of the CDR3 end; the germline J gene provides the rest. The chain links TRBV7-9 to TRBJ2-5, with D perhaps matching TRBD1 or TRBD2 (5 bases each). Per the germline V gene, CDR1 is SEHNR and CDR2 is FQNEAQ (reference sequence). V was shortened by 4 bases and J by 6 bases, with 18 bases between the two germline ends. This CDR3 has 15 residues. The sequenced part of the CDR3 DNA is TGTGCCAGCAGCTCGTACAAGGGGAGTCAACAGACC. Protein: CASSSYKGSQQT. The full CDR3 protein is CASSSYKGSQQTQYF.